This T cell receptor beta chain was recorded in a study of T cells expressing NK-cell markers. Germline CDR1 KGHDR, CDR2 SFDVKD. The CDR3 has 14 residues. TCRdb reprocessed the 5' RACE reads and stores each CDR3 protein as one record, lacking DNA. This table lists a few hundred thousand distinct CDR3 sequences. This receptor was identified in a man aged 18 to 29 in good health. The sample consisted of blood T cells: a sorted CD56 or NKG2C T cell subset, CD4+ or CD8+ T cells, or bulk PBMC T cells (not recorded which). This chain joins TRBV24-1 and TRBJ2-1; TCRdb calls TRBD1, which cannot be checked without DNA. CDR3 loop: CATSDDRIYNEQFF.